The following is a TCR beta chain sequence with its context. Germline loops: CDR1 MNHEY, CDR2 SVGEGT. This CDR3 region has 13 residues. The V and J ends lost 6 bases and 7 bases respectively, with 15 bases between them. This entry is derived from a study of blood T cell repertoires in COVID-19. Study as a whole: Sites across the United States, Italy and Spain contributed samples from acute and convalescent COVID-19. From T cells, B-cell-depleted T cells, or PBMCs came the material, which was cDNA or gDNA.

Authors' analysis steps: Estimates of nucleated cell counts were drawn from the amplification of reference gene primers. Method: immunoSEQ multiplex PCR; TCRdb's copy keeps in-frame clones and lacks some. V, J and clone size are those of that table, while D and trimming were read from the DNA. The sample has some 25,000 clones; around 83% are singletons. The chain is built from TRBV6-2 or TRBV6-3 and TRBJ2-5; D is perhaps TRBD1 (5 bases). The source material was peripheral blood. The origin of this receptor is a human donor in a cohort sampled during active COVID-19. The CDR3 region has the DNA TGTGCCAGCAGCCCTCAGGGATTTGCGACCCAGTACTTC. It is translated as CASSPQGFATQYF.